Presented here are 3 T cell receptor beta chains from one specimen sequenced in a study of T-cell memory formation after mild COVID-19. TCRdb fed the 5' RACE reads into MiXCR, producing one record per CDR3 protein. The sample carries about 320,000 distinct CDR3 sequences, roughly 13% recorded once. The specimen sequenced was PBMCs or a T cell subset sorted from them (not recorded which). These TCRs come from a man between 18 and 35 years old who had mild COVID-19 (a few samples of this study predate the infection). Cell type and time point are not known.

This clonotype came up a few times. V gene TRBV20-1 combines with J gene TRBJ1-2; D is possibly TRBD1 (6 bases). Germline V gene data show CDR1 as DFQATT and CDR2 as SNEGSKA (reference sequence). The CDR3 loop spans 13 amino acids. Trimming cost V 6 bases and J 3 bases, with 14 bases left between them. CDR3 DNA sequence: TGCAGTGCCGGAGGGGGGGCGGACTATGGCTACACCTTC. It encodes CSAGGGADYGYTF.

This clonotype showed up many times. V gene TRBV24-1 combines with J gene TRBJ2-1; D may be TRBD2 (5 bases). V was cut by 5 bases and J by 9 bases, with 10 bases left in between. The germline CDR1 and CDR2 sequences are KGHDR and SFDVKD. This CDR3 contains 12 residues. The CDR3 DNA is TGTGCCACCAGTGGCCAGCGGTTTGAGCAGTTCTTC. Amino acids: CATSGQRFEQFF.

The genes are TRBV20-1 and TRBJ2-5, with D unresolved. Deletions cut 1 base from V and 4 bases from J, with 13 bases between. The CDR3 extends over 14 amino acids. Germline CDR1 and CDR2: DFQATT and SNEGSKA (reference sequence). CDR3 loop: CSARGASEGETQYF. CDR3 sequence (DNA): TGCAGTGCTAGAGGGGCTAGTGAAGGAGAGACCCAGTACTTC.